The present T cell receptor beta chain was sequenced within a study of blood T cell repertoires in COVID-19 (dated by TCRdb to about 2020). Regarding the study in general: Samples covering the acute and convalescent phases of COVID-19 were provided by collaborators in the United States, Italy and Spain. The material from the prospective study consisted of cDNA or gDNA derived from T cells, B-cell-depleted T cells, or PBMCs. Subjects who had been exposed to COVID-19, were actively infected with it, or had recovered from it provided the deeply sampled blood TCRbeta repertoires that made up the dataset. The repertoires were released in a freely available public database intended as a resource for research on the immune response to SARS-CoV-2. Samples came from the ongoing ImmuneRACE study (first 160 participants) plus 1,254 subjects from 6 global collaborators. Nearly every sample came with metadata listing a de-identified subject ID, COVID-19 status, age in years and sex. HLA class I and class II types, where available, came from metadata supplied by the sample provider rather than from assay-based typing.

On this clone itself: Its antigen target is currently unknown. Base qualities are not at hand, and no much larger clone is one base apart.

Each collaborating institution followed its own protocols to collect whole blood in K2EDTA tubes. For TCRbeta analysis, collaborator samples were shipped as frozen whole blood, as isolated PBMCs, or as DNA extracted from either sample type. TCRbeta CDR3 regions were amplified from genomic DNA by means of the immunoSEQ Assay, a bias-controlled multiplex PCR. On the authors' methods: Within the assay, amplification of reference gene primers was used to estimate how many nucleated cells each sample contained. To quantify the absolute abundance of each unique TCRbeta CDR3 rearrangement, sequence reads were collapsed and filtered. For each sample, productive Simpson clonality was calculated by taking the square root of Simpson's diversity index across productive rearrangements. Not all clones reach the TCRdb copy of this immuneACCESS table, which keeps in-frame sequences only. Checked studies attribute under half of the gap to unresolved V genes and leave the rest unexplained. V, J and clone size are taken as reported in that table, and D and trimming were inferred from the DNA itself. In this sample the table shows about 210,000 clones, 80% to 90% of which occur a single time. The ten most abundant clones make up about 1.5% of the sample.

The research as a whole found: Clinical and demographic metadata were provided uncurated, with the amount varying by source and participant.

CDR1 SGHAT and CDR2 FQNNGV are derived from the germline V gene. Its CDR3 holds 16 amino acids, cysteine through phenylalanine. Only the CDR3 DNA is retained, 48 bases long and in frame from the first base. The V end loses 0 bases and the J end loses 1 base, and a stretch of 12 bases separates them. This receptor was obtained from a man younger than 35 with active or convalescent COVID-19. The chain is assembled from TRBV11-2 and TRBJ1-1; the D gene is perhaps TRBD1, from 6 matching bases. Sequences were obtained from peripheral blood. CDR3 reads: CASSLEVMGANTEAFF. The base sequence is TGTGCCAGCAGCTTAGAGGTGATGGGGGCGAACACTGAAGCTTTCTTT.